The 27 T cell receptor beta chains reported below all come from one sample, sequenced in a study of metastatic and nonmetastatic thyroid tumors. No patient received treatment before thyroid surgery. TCRdb re-processed the PCR reads through MiXCR. Of about 21,000 clones listed, around a third were seen once; the top ten hold roughly 19%. Sequencing input: adjacent normal tissue. The receptors originated from a female donor with papillary thyroid cancer or a benign thyroid nodule (not recorded which). Some clones in this sample may be carry-over from other donors' samples.

This clone was seen more than once but under ten times. The chain combines TRBV5-1 with TRBJ2-1; 9 positions match TRBD2. CDR1 is SGHRS and CDR2 is YFSETQ in the germline V gene. Germline trimming cut 4 bases from V and 3 bases from J; bases unmatched to any gene: 5. This CDR3 has 15 amino acids. CDR3 region: CASSLIAGDYNEQFF. The CDR3 region has the DNA TGCGCCAGCAGCCTAATAGCGGGAGACTACAATGAGCAGTTCTTC.

A word on this clone: The junction shows a germline mismatch at one end, possibly a read error. The gene calls are TRBV29-1 and TRBJ1-2; D remains unclear. The CDR3 covers 12 residues. Germline lookup yields CDR1 SQVTM and CDR2 ANQGSEA. CDR3 loop: CSVAEQNYGHTF. The CDR3 bases are TGCAGCGTGGCTGAACAGAACTATGGCCACACCTTC.

This rearrangement joins TRBV11-2 to TRBJ1-3; tentatively, D is TRBD1 (5 bases). Germline V gives CDR1 SGHAT, CDR2 FQNNGV. Trimming pared 8 bases from V and 2 bases from J, leaving 16 bases between. This CDR3 has 15 amino acids. CDR3 region: CASAGGRQTGNTIYF. CDR3 bases: TGTGCCAGCGCAGGAGGGAGACAGACTGGAAACACCATATATTTT.

This clone was counted only a few times. J is TRBJ2-7 and V is TRBV2; D is undetermined. Trimming removed 2 bases from V and 3 bases from J, with 14 bases in between. Germline V gene sequence: CDR1 SNHLY, CDR2 FYNNEI. The CDR3 covers 15 residues. The CDR3 loop is CASSESWQSYYEQYF. The CDR3 coding sequence is TGTGCCAGCAGTGAAAGTTGGCAGTCCTACTACGAGCAGTACTTC.

This chain links TRBV4-1 with TRBJ2-7; possibly TRBD1 or TRBD2 for D (5 bases each). Germline CDR1 is MGHRA and CDR2 is YSYEKL. V was trimmed by 4 bases and J by 6 bases, leaving 13 bases between them. The CDR3 contains 13 residues. The CDR3 spells CASSPRDGFEQYF. The CDR3 DNA reads as TGCGCCAGCAGCCCTCGGGACGGGTTCGAGCAGTACTTC.

Note on this clone: Other DNA variants within this sample encode the same CDR3. This chain connects TRBV5-1 to TRBJ2-7; 9 bases agree with TRBD1. The CDR3 extends over 15 amino acids. With 0 bases clipped from V and 4 bases from J, the junction kept 5 bases outside the gene matches. CDR1 and CDR2 from the germline V gene are SGHRS and YFSETQ. Here the CDR3 reads CASSLDGTGRYEQYF. DNA for the CDR3: TGCGCCAGCAGCTTGGATGGGACAGGGAGGTACGAGCAGTACTTC.

This clone was seen just once. The CDR3, as DNA: TGTGCCAGTAGTAACTCCATAGCGGACCTCTCCTACAATGAGCAGTTCTTC. It translates to CASSNSIADLSYNEQFF. The chain carries TRBV19 and TRBJ2-1, with a tentative D call TRBD2 (6 bases). Per the germline V gene, CDR1 is LNHDA and CDR2 is SQIVND (reference sequence). This CDR3 contains 17 residues. Trimming took off 4 bases at V and 0 bases at J, with 16 bases between the two ends. Complete variable domain (other parts from reference TRBV19 and TRBJ2-1): DGGITQSPKYLFRKEGQNVTLSCEQNLNHDAMYWYRQDPGQGLRLIYYSQIVNDFQKGDIAEGYSVSREKKESFPLTVTSAQKNPTAFYLCASSNSIADLSYNEQFFGPGTRLTVL.

This clone was detected ten times or more. This chain links TRBV2 with TRBJ1-2, with TRBD1 matching 7 bases. CDR3 length: 13 amino acids. From germline, CDR1 is SNHLY and CDR2 FYNNEI. The J segment lost 8 bases and the V segment lost 6 bases, leaving 9 bases of the junction unmatched. CDR3 coding DNA: TGTGCCAGCAGGGTAGACAGGGCTCGGGGCTACACCTTC. Translating it yields CASRVDRARGYTF.

This clone was counted a few times. The chain joins TRBV6-4 to TRBJ2-2; D is undetermined. This CDR3 is 13 amino acids long. Germline-derived CDR1 and CDR2 are MRHNA and SNTAGT. Between the trimmed V and J ends, which lost 2 bases and 3 bases, there was a span of 4 bases. CDR3 nucleotides: TGTGCCAGCAGTGACGCGGACACCGGGGAGCTGTTTTTT. Its protein is CASSDADTGELFF.

By share, this clone ranks as medium-sized. The chain has TRBV11-3 and TRBJ2-7; the D is unclear. Trimming took off 0 bases at V and 6 bases at J, with 9 bases between the two ends. Germline V lookup: CDR1 SGHNT, CDR2 YENEEA. There are 13 residues in the CDR3. The CDR3 DNA reads as TGTGCCAGCAGCTTAGATGGGTGGGTCGAGCAGTACTTC. Amino acids: CASSLDGWVEQYF.

The chain has TRBV20-1 and TRBJ2-7, with unresolved D. CDR3 length: 10 amino acids. The germline V gene encodes CDR1 DFQATT and CDR2 SNEGSKA (reference sequence). V lost 4 bases, J lost 6 bases, and 7 bases lay in between. This chain's CDR3 is CSAMKSEQYF. The CDR3 DNA reads as TGCAGTGCTATGAAGAGCGAGCAGTACTTC.

The J gene is TRBJ1-5, the V gene TRBV30; D unclear. Trimming left V 4 bases short and J 3 bases short, with 10 bases between. The CDR3 contains 13 residues. CDR1 and CDR2 from the germline V gene are GTSNPN and SVGIG (reference sequence). CDR3 region: CAWKAGYNQPQHF. CDR3 bases: TGTGCCTGGAAGGCAGGCTACAATCAGCCCCAGCATTTT. Full variable domain (outside the CDR3, taken from reference TRBV30 and TRBJ1-5): SQTIHQWPATLVQPVGSPLSLECTVEGTSNPNLYWYRQAAGRGLQLLFYSVGIGQISSEVPQNLSASRPQDRQFILSSKKLLLSDSGFYLCAWKAGYNQPQHFGDGTRLSIL.

This clone came up a few times. The chain has TRBV6-1 and TRBJ1-5; 8 bases map to TRBD1. The junction had 5 bases not matched to a gene; V was cut back by 4 bases and J by 6 bases. This CDR3 spans 14 amino acids. The V gene's germline CDR1 is MNHNS and CDR2 SASEGT. The CDR3 loop reads CASSGQGAGQPQHF. CDR3 DNA sequence: TGTGCCAGCAGTGGGCAGGGGGCAGGTCAGCCCCAGCATTTT.

The table lists this clone with a few counts. The chain recombines TRBV19 with TRBJ1-5; no clear D gene. CDR1 is LNHDA and CDR2 is SQIVND in the germline V gene (reference sequence). This CDR3 region has 13 residues. Trimming cost V 7 bases and J 6 bases, with 13 bases left between them. CDR3 DNA sequence: TGTGCCAGTAATTGGGTAGAGGGTCAGCCCCAGCATTTT. Its translation: CASNWVEGQPQHF.

The chain has TRBV28 and TRBJ1-1; possibly TRBD1 for D (6 bases). Per the germline V gene, CDR1 is MDHEN and CDR2 is SYDVKM. The V end lost 6 bases, the J end lost 0 bases, and 14 bases lay between the germline ends. CDR3 length: 15 residues. As DNA, the CDR3 is TGTGCCAGCAGCCAATACGGACAGATGAACACTGAAGCTTTCTTT. Its translation is CASSQYGQMNTEAFF.

The CDR3 spells CASSYSSMDSAYEQYF. In nucleotides, the CDR3 is TGTGCCAGCAGTTACTCGAGTATGGACTCCGCCTACGAGCAGTACTTC. This sequence joins TRBV6-6 and TRBJ2-7; the D gene is possibly TRBD2 (5 bases). The germline V gene has CDR1 MNHNY and CDR2 SVGAGI (reference sequence). Trimming removed 0 bases at V and 2 bases at J, with 14 bases between. The CDR3 extends over 16 amino acids.

The sample holds many counts of this clone. The junction departs from germline at one end; a sequencing error may be responsible. The sample contains more than one DNA sequence encoding this CDR3. The chain recombines TRBV4-1 with TRBJ2-7, with a weak D call TRBD2 (7 bases). The germline gives CDR1 MGHRA, CDR2 YSYEKL. This CDR3 contains 17 residues. The CDR3 sequence is CASSQGGGSAGSYGQYF. CDR3 coding DNA: TGCGCCAGCAGCCAGGGGGGGGGCTCTGCGGGGTCCTACGGGCAGTACTTC.

This clone occurred many times. CDR3 coding DNA: TGTGCCAGCTCACAGCAGCGGGGACTCGAAACCGAGCAGTACTTC. This gives the protein CASSQQRGLETEQYF. The genes are TRBV18 and TRBJ2-7, with 7 bases identical to TRBD2. Germline trimming cut 4 bases from V and 6 bases from J; bases unmatched to any gene: 12. CDR3 size: 15 residues. Germline V gene sequence: CDR1 KGHSH, CDR2 LQKENI.

In this sample, this clone turned up a few times. One junction end does not reproduce the germline sequence, and a read error may be involved. The gene calls are TRBV6-5 and TRBJ2-1; 7 bases map to TRBD2. Germline CDR1 MNHEY, CDR2 SVGAGI. The CDR3 spans 15 residues. This CDR3 reads CASSYSSGAYNEQFF. Here the CDR3 DNA reads TGTGCCAGCAGCTACTCTAGCGGTGCCTACAATGAGCAGTTCTTC.

This clone is a singleton in its sample. The chain has TRBV3-1 and TRBJ2-7; a weak D match, TRBD1 (5 bases). In germline, CDR1 is LGHDT, CDR2 YNNKEL (reference sequence). Trimming took off 0 bases at V and 1 base at J, with 10 bases between the two ends. The CDR3 length is 15 residues. This CDR3 reads CASSQDPGNSYEQYF. Written as DNA, the CDR3 is TGTGCCAGCAGCCAAGATCCAGGGAATTCCTACGAGCAGTACTTC.

This clone was observed a handful of times. Relative to the germline gene, one junction end is altered; a read error may explain this. V usage is TRBV2 and J usage is TRBJ2-7, with 8 bases lining up with TRBD1. Germline V gene lookup returns CDR1 SNHLY and CDR2 FYNNEI. The CDR3 has 13 amino acids. In DNA form, the CDR3 reads TGTGCCAGCAGTGAAGCCGCGAGACAGGGGTGGCACTTC. Its protein product is CASSEAARQGWHF. The full variable domain, with the rest looked up from reference TRBV2 and TRBJ2-7, is EPEVTQTPSHQVTQMGQEVILRCVPISNHLYFYWYRQILGQKVEFLVSFYNNEISEKSEIFDDQFSVERPDGSNFTLKIRSTKLEDSAMYFCASSEAARQGWHFGPGTRLTVT.

This clone showed up just a few times. The CDR3 sequence is CASSLGGDGSYEQYF. The CDR3 nucleotides are TGTGCCAGCAGTTTAGGCGGGGACGGTTCCTACGAGCAGTACTTC. The genes are TRBV6-1 and TRBJ2-7; TRBD2 is a possible D gene (6 bases). The CDR3 totals 15 residues. V was trimmed by 5 bases and J by 1 base, leaving 15 bases between them. Germline V gene data show CDR1 as MNHNS and CDR2 as SASEGT.

This clone was observed at least ten times. V and J are TRBV18 and TRBJ1-4; D not certain. Germline V gives CDR1 KGHSH, CDR2 LQKENI. This CDR3 is 13 amino acids long. V was clipped by 5 bases and J by 5 bases, with 9 bases between them. The CDR3 region is CASSSTRNEKLFF. In DNA, the CDR3 is TGTGCCAGCTCATCGACCCGGAATGAAAAACTGTTTTTT.

The V and J genes are TRBV20-1 and TRBJ2-5; 7 nucleotides match TRBD2. Unmatched junction bases numbered 7, after V lost 4 bases and J lost 2 bases. There are 14 residues in the CDR3. Germline CDR1 reads DFQATT; CDR2 reads SNEGSKA (reference sequence). The CDR3 DNA is TGCAGTGCTAATGGGGGGACTACTCAAGAGACCCAGTACTTC. The encoded protein is CSANGGTTQETQYF.

The chain couples TRBV28 to TRBJ1-5, with TRBD1 matching 7 bases. The germline V gene encodes CDR1 MDHEN and CDR2 SYDVKM. There are 15 residues in the CDR3. Trimming cost V 0 bases and J 5 bases; bases outside gene matches: 4. The CDR3 nucleotides read TGTGCCAGCAGTTTATGGACAGGGAGGGATCAGCCCCAGCATTTT. Translated, it gives CASSLWTGRDQPQHF.

In its sample, this clone was seen many times. V usage is TRBV20-1 and J usage is TRBJ2-3; 10 bases are a match to TRBD2. The CDR3 has 15 amino acids. V shed 1 base, J shed 1 base, and the junction held 2 bases outside the gene matches. Per the germline V gene, CDR1 is DFQATT and CDR2 is SNEGSKA (reference sequence). DNA of the CDR3: TGCAGTGCTAGAGGACTAGCGGGTGGCACAGATACGCAGTATTTT. Its translation: CSARGLAGGTDTQYF.

J is TRBJ2-1 and V is TRBV28, with 10 bases identical to TRBD1. With 5 bases clipped from V and 9 bases from J, the junction kept 10 bases outside the gene matches. CDR3 size: 15 residues. The germline V gene has CDR1 MDHEN and CDR2 SYDVKM. The CDR3 here is CASSALRDRGIEQFF. DNA of the CDR3: TGTGCCAGCAGTGCCCTCAGGGACAGGGGAATTGAGCAGTTCTTC. Full variable domain (outside the CDR3, taken from reference TRBV28 and TRBJ2-1): DVKVTQSSRYLVKRTGEKVFLECVQDMDHENMFWYRQDPGLGLRLIYFSYDVKMKEKGDIPEGYSVSREKKERFSLILESASTNQTSMYLCASSALRDRGIEQFFGPGTRLTVL.